These 5 T cell receptor beta chains were sequenced from one sample in a study of cytotoxic CD8 clonotypes in ibrutinib-treated CLL. Produced via immunoSEQ multiplex PCR; TCRdb's table is partial and in-frame only. The sample shows roughly 58,000 clones, 50% to 70% of them seen only once. Sequencing was performed on PBMCs, taken at disease progression, from a patient treated with ibrutinib. The origin of the receptors is a human donor with chronic lymphocytic leukemia.

The chain carries TRBV2 and TRBJ1-4; perhaps TRBD1 as D (6 bases). The CDR3 length is 16 residues. In germline, CDR1 is SNHLY, CDR2 FYNNEI. Trimming removed 2 bases at V and 0 bases at J, with 10 bases between. This CDR3 is CASSEMDSSTNEKLFF. CDR3 DNA: TGTGCCAGCAGTGAAATGGACAGTTCAACTAATGAAAAACTGTTTTTT.

To note about this clone: No conserved phenylalanine or tryptophan ends this CDR3, so it is likely a read error. The DNA is left out, because the CDR3 cannot be placed on it with certainty; the CDR3 is given as TCRdb lists it. The chain is built from TRBV7-9 and TRBJ1-2; no check of the table's D call, TRBD1, against the DNA was made. Germline assignment: CDR1 SEHNR and CDR2 FQNEAQ (reference sequence). The CDR3 totals 14 residues, both ends included. The CDR3 sequence is CASSLATGTLEYVD.

CDR3 sequence reads: CASSWARETQYF. CDR3 bases: TGTGCCAGCAGCTGGGCACGTGAGACCCAGTACTTC. The V gene is TRBV5-6, the J gene TRBJ2-5; no firm D call. The CDR3 spans 12 residues. From germline, CDR1 is SGHDT and CDR2 YYEEEE. Trimming stripped 3 bases from V and 5 bases from J, with 8 bases between.

This rearrangement joins TRBV5-6 to TRBJ2-3, with TRBD2 identical over 10 bases. The CDR3 spans 17 residues. V lost 0 bases to trimming and J lost 3 bases; unmatched junction nucleotides: 7. CDR1 SGHDT and CDR2 YYEEEE come from the germline V gene. The CDR3: CASSLARTSGGTDTQYF. The CDR3 bases are TGTGCCAGCAGCTTGGCTCGGACTAGCGGAGGAACAGATACGCAGTATTTT.

V and J are TRBV28 and TRBJ1-2; 12 nucleotides line up with TRBD1. V lost 3 bases, J lost 5 bases, and 4 bases stayed unmatched. Germline loops: CDR1 MDHEN, CDR2 SYDVKM. The CDR3 loop spans 15 amino acids. CDR3 in DNA: TGTGCCAGCAGTTTGGGGACAGGGGGCCCGTATGGCTACACCTTC. The encoded protein is CASSLGTGGPYGYTF.